Listed here is a single T cell receptor beta chain. This sample was included in a study of shared clonotypes between healthy human individuals. Germline lookup yields CDR1 SGHRS and CDR2 YFSETQ. The V gene end was trimmed by 1 base and the J gene end by 7 bases; junction bases not matched to a gene: 14. The CDR3 loop spans 16 amino acids. Naive CD8 populations comprised CD45RO-negative cells positively selected for CCR7, excluding terminally differentiated effector memory CD45RA+ cells. Data came from immunoSEQ multiplex PCR; TCRdb stores just in-frame clones and leaves some out. The sample lists around 2,100,000 clones, approximately 94% occurring once.

The sample taken for sequencing was naive CD8+ T cells sorted from blood. The chain combines TRBV5-1 with TRBJ2-7, with TRBD1 matching over 7 bases. This sequence originates from a man aged 18 to 30 in good health. The CDR3 is CASSLTIYGTVGEQYF. The CDR3 coding sequence is TGCGCCAGCAGCTTGACAATATACGGGACAGTCGGGGAGCAGTACTTC.